The 2 T cell receptor beta chains below were found in one sample sequenced in a study of immune evolution from preneoplasia to lung adenocarcinoma. The method was immunoSEQ multiplex PCR; TCRdb's version includes in-frame clones alone and lacks a portion of them. Of more than 3,500 clones in the sample, around four fifths are singletons; the top ten hold roughly 10%. The source material was FFPE minimally invasive lung adenocarcinoma tissue. The receptor source for this set is a person aged 70 to 80 with lung adenocarcinoma.

J is TRBJ2-5 and V is TRBV5-8; 10 bases map to TRBD1. The CDR3 has 15 amino acids. Looked up from germline, CDR1 is SGHTS and CDR2 is YDEGEE. J gave up 4 bases and V 4 bases, and 7 bases lay outside the gene matches. CDR3 coding DNA: TGTGCCAGCAGCATCCCGACAGGGGGCGGAGAGACCCAGTACTTC. Residues: CASSIPTGGGETQYF.

The V gene is TRBV28, the J gene TRBJ1-2; 8 bases agree with TRBD1. CDR1 MDHEN and CDR2 SYDVKM come from the germline V gene. The V and J ends lost 6 bases and 3 bases, in that order; junction bases with no gene match: 6. This CDR3 comprises 14 residues. The CDR3 sequence: CASRSPQGDYGYTF. The CDR3 nucleotides read TGTGCCAGCAGATCACCACAGGGGGACTATGGCTACACCTTC.